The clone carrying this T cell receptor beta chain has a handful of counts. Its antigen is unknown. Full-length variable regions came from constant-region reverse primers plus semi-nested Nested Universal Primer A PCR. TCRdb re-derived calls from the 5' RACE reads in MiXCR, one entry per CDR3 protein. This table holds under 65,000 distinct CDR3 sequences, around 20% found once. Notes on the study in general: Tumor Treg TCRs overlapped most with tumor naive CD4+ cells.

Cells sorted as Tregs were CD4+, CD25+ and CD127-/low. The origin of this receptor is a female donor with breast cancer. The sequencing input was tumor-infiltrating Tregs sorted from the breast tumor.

CDR3 nucleotides: TGCAGTGCTAGTCGAAGCGGGGTAAACCAAGAGACCCAGTACTTC. Protein sequence: CSASRSGVNQETQYF. The rearrangement joins TRBV20-1 to TRBJ2-5; TRBD2 aligns across 7 bases. The CDR3 totals 15 residues. V shed 3 bases, J shed 0 bases, and the junction held 7 bases outside the gene matches. Germline CDR1 reads DFQATT; CDR2 reads SNEGSKA (reference sequence).